The text below deals with one T cell receptor beta chain. Antigen: not known. Germline V gene sequence: CDR1 LNHDA, CDR2 SQIVND (reference sequence). CDR3 size: 14 residues. The J segment lost 7 bases and the V segment lost 6 bases, leaving 6 bases of the junction unmatched. This record belongs to a study of cytomegalovirus exposure and HLA in healthy donors. TCRdb keeps only in-frame clones here, not all; method: immunoSEQ multiplex PCR. This sample has tens of thousands of clones, with 85% to 95% found just once. The donors were members of the roughly 130-subject validation cohort (separate from the approximately 670-subject first cohort). Study findings and constraints: The study flagged fewer than 200 TCR beta chains as cytomegalovirus-associated. Published work reported that the classifier diagnosed cytomegalovirus status with high specificity and sensitivity.

The source of this sequence is a woman under 30 in good health and CMV-seronegative. This chain joins TRBV19 and TRBJ1-6; TRBD1 aligns across 7 bases. Specimen: PBMCs. The CDR3 loop reads CASSPNRGNSPLHF. In nucleotides, the CDR3 is TGTGCCAGTAGCCCCAACAGGGGAAATTCACCCCTCCACTTT.